The TCR beta chain described here comes from a study of T cells in Graves' hyperthyroidism and ophthalmopathy. This clonotype has a handful of counts. RNA transcripts were the template for amplifying TCR beta CDR3 regions. The TCR CDR3 first-round RT-PCR relied on the HTBI primer set. TCRdb analysed the multiplex PCR reads with MiXCR anew, one entry per CDR3 protein. The data hold 450,000 to 650,000 distinct CDR3 sequences, with approximately 17% observed a single time. Germline V lookup: CDR1 LGHDT, CDR2 YNNKEL (reference sequence). With 3 bases clipped from V and 1 base from J, the junction kept 5 bases outside the gene matches. The CDR3 covers 15 residues.

The V and J genes are TRBV3-1 and TRBJ1-2; 7 bases align to TRBD1. The specimen sequenced was blood. The receptor's source is a woman aged 18-29 years with Graves' ophthalmopathy. CDR3 coding DNA: TGTGCCAGCAGCCAGACAGGGTCCTTTAACTATGGCTACACCTTC. Translated, it gives CASSQTGSFNYGYTF.